A single sample is the source of the 21 T cell receptor beta chains below, sequenced in a study of lymphopenia after photon versus proton radiotherapy. The repertoire was sequenced with immunoSEQ multiplex PCR; TCRdb's copy has only in-frame clones and lacks some. The sample includes approximately 80,000 clones, 83% of them seen just once. Sequenced material: peripheral blood, taken from a patient treated with proton-based radiotherapy. Receptors were obtained from a man between 60 and 70 years old with pancreatic cancer.

The V gene is TRBV27, the J gene TRBJ2-2, with D perhaps TRBD1 (6 bases). In germline, CDR1 is MNHEY, CDR2 SMNVEV (reference sequence). V was cut by 0 bases and J by 3 bases, with 14 bases left in between. This CDR3 is built from 17 residues. This CDR3 reads CASSLSRPGVYTGELFF. For the CDR3, the DNA is TGTGCCAGCAGTTTATCGAGGCCAGGGGTGTACACCGGGGAGCTGTTTTTT.

V gene TRBV7-9 combines with J gene TRBJ1-1; D remains unclear. This CDR3 comprises 12 residues. Trimming shortened V by 5 bases and J by 6 bases, and 10 bases separated the two germline ends. CDR1 and CDR2 (germline): SEHNR, FQNEAQ (reference sequence). The CDR3 here is CASSPPLSEAFF. In nucleotides, the CDR3 is TGTGCCAGCAGCCCCCCACTCTCTGAAGCTTTCTTT.

In its sample, this clone was seen a few times. The chain couples TRBV6-5 to TRBJ2-5; D is possibly TRBD1 (6 bases). Trimming stripped 4 bases from V and 1 base from J, with 10 bases between. CDR1 is MNHEY, CDR2 SVGAGI, per germline. The CDR3 is 14 residues long. CDR3 residues: CASSFHRAQETQYF. CDR3 sequence (DNA): TGTGCCAGCAGTTTCCACAGGGCCCAAGAGACCCAGTACTTC.

The genes are TRBV7-3 and TRBJ1-4; D is ambiguous. The CDR3 is 14 amino acids. V lost 5 bases and J lost 5, with 12 bases in between. CDR1 and CDR2 (germline): SGHTA, FQGTGA. CDR3 residues: CASSRTRENEKLFF. In DNA, the CDR3 is TGTGCCAGCAGCCGGACGCGGGAGAATGAAAAACTGTTTTTT.

The V and J genes are TRBV4-1 and TRBJ1-4; the D gene is possibly TRBD1 (5 bases). Germline V gene lookup returns CDR1 MGHRA and CDR2 YSYEKL. This CDR3 has 14 residues. V lost 2 bases to trimming and J lost 7 bases, with 11 bases between them. Here the CDR3 DNA reads TGCGCCAGCAGCCAACCAGGGATAGGTGAAAAACTGTTTTTT. It yields the protein CASSQPGIGEKLFF.

The chain uses TRBV2 and TRBJ1-5; unclear D gene. Deletions cut 6 bases from V and 3 bases from J, with 15 bases between. The V gene's germline CDR1 is SNHLY and CDR2 FYNNEI. CDR3 length: 15 residues. The CDR3 DNA reads as TGTGCCAGCAGATTAACCCGGGCAATCAATCAGCCCCAGCATTTT. Protein: CASRLTRAINQPQHF. Full variable domain (remainder filled in from reference TRBV2 and TRBJ1-5): EPEVTQTPSHQVTQMGQEVILRCVPISNHLYFYWYRQILGQKVEFLVSFYNNEISEKSEIFDDQFSVERPDGSNFTLKIRSTKLEDSAMYFCASRLTRAINQPQHFGDGTRLSIL.

This clone was seen more than once but under ten times. The chain uses TRBV5-1 and TRBJ2-2, with unresolved D. Germline loops: CDR1 SGHRS, CDR2 YFSETQ. This CDR3 comprises 13 residues. V shed 3 bases and J shed 8 bases, with 11 bases lying between them. CDR3 in amino acids: CASSSAYGGELFF. CDR3 coding DNA: TGCGCCAGCAGCTCTGCTTATGGGGGGGAGCTGTTTTTT.

The chain employs TRBV28 and TRBJ2-1; D is perhaps TRBD1 (6 bases). The CDR3 loop spans 15 amino acids. V was shortened by 4 bases and J by 5 bases, with 15 bases between the two germline ends. Germline values: CDR1 MDHEN, CDR2 SYDVKM. The CDR3, as DNA: TGTGCCAGCAGTTCCACAGGGTGGGGCAACAATGAGCAGTTCTTC. It is translated as CASSSTGWGNNEQFF.

The genes are TRBV5-1 and TRBJ2-1, with 8 bases aligning to TRBD2. Trimming cost V 1 base and J 7 bases; bases outside gene matches: 10. The germline V gene encodes CDR1 SGHRS and CDR2 YFSETQ. The CDR3 has 16 amino acids. The CDR3 region has the DNA TGCGCCAGCAGCTTGTCACAAGCGGGAGTGTATAATGAGCAGTTCTTC. The encoded protein is CASSLSQAGVYNEQFF. The variable domain in full, completed from reference TRBV5-1 and TRBJ2-1, reads KAGVTQTPRYLIKTRGQQVTLSCSPISGHRSVSWYQQTPGQGLQFLFEYFSETQRNKGNFPGRFSGRQFSNSRSEMNVSTLELGDSALYLCASSLSQAGVYNEQFFGPGTRLTVL.

The J gene is TRBJ1-4, the V gene TRBV27; D possibly corresponds to TRBD1 (5 bases). Germline V gene data show CDR1 as MNHEY and CDR2 as SMNVEV (reference sequence). This CDR3 is built from 14 residues. V lost 4 bases and J lost 8, with 14 bases in between. The CDR3, as DNA: TGTGCCAGCAGTTGGGACCAATCGGGGGAAAAACTGTTTTTT. Protein: CASSWDQSGEKLFF.

This clone has more than one count but fewer than ten. The chain employs TRBV19 and TRBJ2-2; TRBD1 matches at 7 bases. CDR3 length equals 15 residues. Germline CDR1 is LNHDA and CDR2 is SQIVND (reference sequence). J gave up 5 bases and V 6 bases, and 9 bases lay outside the gene matches. The CDR3 spells CASREGAMVTGELFF. The CDR3 region has the DNA TGTGCCAGTAGAGAGGGGGCGATGGTGACCGGGGAGCTGTTTTTT.

The chain employs TRBV2 and TRBJ1-3; maybe TRBD1 (5 bases). This CDR3 has 14 residues. The germline gives CDR1 SNHLY, CDR2 FYNNEI. V lost 7 bases to trimming and J lost 0 bases, with 10 bases between them. The CDR3 loop reads CASNGASSGNTIYF. CDR3 DNA sequence: TGTGCCAGCAATGGGGCTTCCTCTGGAAACACCATATATTTT.

The J gene is TRBJ1-1, the V gene TRBV14; D is unclear. This CDR3 comprises 16 residues. Trimming cost V 2 bases and J 5 bases, with 18 bases left between them. Germline V gene sequence: CDR1 SGHDN, CDR2 FVKESK. The CDR3 loop is CASSQIGRSGGTEAFF. DNA for the CDR3: TGTGCCAGCAGCCAAATAGGCCGATCGGGAGGGACTGAAGCTTTCTTT. Based on the CDR3 plus reference TRBV14 and TRBJ1-1, the full variable domain is EAGVTQFPSHSVIEKGQTVTLRCDPISGHDNLYWYRRVMGKEIKFLLHFVKESKQDESGMPNNRFLAERTGGTYSTLKVQPAELEDSGVYFCASSQIGRSGGTEAFFGQGTRLTVV.

The count of this clone is one. The J gene is TRBJ1-1, the V gene TRBV28; no reliable D call. The CDR3 length is 12 residues. In germline, CDR1 is MDHEN, CDR2 SYDVKM. Trimming removed 1 base at V and 11 bases at J, with 11 bases between. DNA for the CDR3: TGTGCCAGCAGTTTATTATCGGGGAATGCTTTCTTT. It yields the protein CASSLLSGNAFF.

The CDR3 DNA is TGCGCCAGCAGGACAGACACGACCTACGAGCAGTACTTC. This codes for CASRTDTTYEQYF. The chain joins TRBV10-1 to TRBJ2-7, with D possibly being TRBD1 (5 bases). The CDR3 covers 13 residues. From germline, CDR1 is WNHNN and CDR2 SYGVQD (reference sequence). Trimming took 6 bases from V and 2 from J, leaving 11 bases between them.

The chain links TRBV5-1 to TRBJ1-2; D remains unclear. V was pared by 0 bases and J by 2 bases, with 5 bases between. The CDR3 consists of 13 residues. The germline V gene has CDR1 SGHRS and CDR2 YFSETQ. The CDR3 DNA follows: TGCGCCAGCAGCTTGGCTTCAAACTATGGCTACACCTTC. Its protein is CASSLASNYGYTF.

The rearrangement links TRBV28 to TRBJ2-7, with 8 bases lining up with TRBD2. J was trimmed by 2 bases and V by 6 bases; bases with no gene match: 12. CDR1 is MDHEN, CDR2 SYDVKM, per germline. CDR3 length: 16 amino acids. CDR3 bases: TGTGCCAGCAGCCCCGTGGGGCTAGCGGGCCCCTACGAGCAGTACTTC. Protein sequence: CASSPVGLAGPYEQYF.

CDR3 nucleotide sequence: TGTGCCAGCAGCGTAGATTCCTATGGCTACACCTTC. Translated, it gives CASSVDSYGYTF. V usage is TRBV9 and J usage is TRBJ1-2; D is uncertain. The germline V gene encodes CDR1 SGDLS and CDR2 YYNGEE. CDR3 length: 12 residues. V was cut by 0 bases and J by 4 bases, with 4 bases left in between.

This clone occurred once. The V and J genes are TRBV2 and TRBJ2-2; possible D gene TRBD1, 6 bases. The V end lost 10 bases, the J end lost 3 bases, and 12 bases lay between the germline ends. The CDR3 sequence is 13 residues long. Germline-derived CDR1 and CDR2 are SNHLY and FYNNEI. Written as DNA, the CDR3 is TGTGCCATCGAGAAGGGGGACACCGGGGAGCTGTTTTTT. The encoded protein is CAIEKGDTGELFF.

The gene calls are TRBV13 and TRBJ1-5; D not resolved. The CDR3 extends over 12 amino acids. The V end lost 0 bases, the J end lost 9 bases, and 6 bases lay between the germline ends. CDR1 is PRHDT, CDR2 FYEKMQ, per germline (reference sequence). The CDR3 DNA follows: TGTGCCAGCAGCTTAGGGATTAGGCCCCAGCATTTT. Protein product: CASSLGIRPQHF.

The chain couples TRBV19 to TRBJ2-5; 8 nucleotides align to TRBD1. Trimming removed 7 bases from V and 5 bases from J; junction bases left unmatched: 9. Germline V gives CDR1 LNHDA, CDR2 SQIVND (reference sequence). The CDR3 totals 14 residues. CDR3 in amino acids: CASKPGGWVETQYF. The CDR3 DNA sequence: TGTGCCAGTAAGCCAGGGGGCTGGGTGGAGACCCAGTACTTC.